What follows is one T cell receptor (beta chain) and its context. The data were obtained in a study of blood T cell repertoires in COVID-19. Study-level information: PBMCs, B-cell-depleted T cells, or T cells provided the cDNA or gDNA that made up the material.

Sequencing was performed with immunoSEQ multiplex PCR; in TCRdb, only in-frame clones are kept and a portion is missing. The profile covers around 140,000 clones, with around 89% appearing a single time and about an eighth taken by the ten largest. The V gene lost 1 base and the J gene lost 0 bases, with 16 bases spanning the gap. The CDR3 consists of 18 residues. Germline V lookup: CDR1 LGHNA, CDR2 YNFKEQ. V gene TRBV4-2 combines with J gene TRBJ1-3; D gene uncertain. This clonotype was sampled from a man between 18 and 29 years old with COVID-19, enrolled during active disease. What was sequenced was peripheral blood. CDR3 DNA: TGTGCCAGCAGCCAAGGGGAGACGTTAAGATTCTCTGGAAACACCATATATTTT. Its protein product is CASSQGETLRFSGNTIYF.